A selection of T cell receptor beta chains follows, all from one sample in a study of blood T cell repertoires in COVID-19. The repertoire was sequenced with immunoSEQ multiplex PCR; TCRdb's copy has only in-frame clones and lacks some. The sample comprises roughly 150,000 clones, approximately 77% of which are singletons, and 10% rests with the top ten. Sequencing was done on a sample of peripheral blood. The receptors originated from a woman at least 80 years old with active or convalescent COVID-19. Each CDR3 is given with its conserved first and last residue. Each record gives: V gene, clone size, J gene, D gene, CDR3 protein, CDR3 DNA. The D gene is left open where the match is weak. The size entry is marked missing in some rows and otherwise reads once, few, many or a size class.

>TRBV14|.|TRBJ1-6|TRBD1
CASSQTGGYSPLHF
TGTGCCAGCAGCCAGACAGGGGGATATTCACCCCTCCACTTT
>TRBV10-2|.|TRBJ2-1|.
CASSSSIVEQFF
TGCGCCAGCAGCTCCTCGATAGTTGAGCAGTTCTTC
>TRBV15|.|TRBJ2-3|TRBD2
CATSRGGGSTDTQYF
TGTGCCACCAGCAGAGGGGGGGGGAGCACAGATACGCAGTATTTT
>TRBV5-1|.|TRBJ2-3|TRBD1
CASSLGRQGSTDTQYF
TGCGCCAGCAGCTTAGGACGACAGGGTAGCACAGATACGCAGTATTTT
>TRBV5-8|.|TRBJ2-1|.
CASSNTGNHYEQFF
TGTGCCAGCAGCAACACAGGGAACCACTATGAGCAGTTCTTC
>TRBV5-4|.|TRBJ2-3|.
CASSYRERTDTQYF
TGTGCCAGCAGCTACAGGGAGAGAACAGATACGCAGTATTTT
>TRBV7-8|.|TRBJ1-2|TRBD1
CASSPDRGLGGYTF
TGTGCCAGCAGCCCGGACAGGGGGCTTGGGGGCTACACCTTC
>TRBV5-1|.|TRBJ1-1|TRBD1
CASSLQGSPEAFF
TGCGCCAGCAGCCTACAGGGGTCCCCTGAAGCTTTCTTT
>TRBV5-1|few|TRBJ2-3|TRBD2
CASSPTGLAGPGGDTQYF
TGCGCCAGCAGCCCGACAGGACTAGCGGGACCCGGGGGAGATACGCAGTATTTT
>TRBV6-6|once|TRBJ2-1|.
CASSPSDEQFF
TGTGCCAGCAGCCCCTCGGATGAGCAGTTCTTC
>TRBV4-1|once|TRBJ2-2|TRBD1
CASSQGYGTANTGELFF
TGCGCCAGCAGCCAAGGCTACGGGACAGCGAACACCGGGGAGCTGTTTTTT
>TRBV7-9|.|TRBJ2-7|TRBD1
CASSLSRGQGVNEQYF
TGTGCCAGCAGCTTATCGAGGGGACAGGGGGTCAACGAGCAGTACTTC
>TRBV18|.|TRBJ1-2|TRBD1
CASSGRTGNNYGYTF
TGTGCCAGCTCTGGTAGGACAGGGAATAACTATGGCTACACCTTC
>TRBV19|.|TRBJ1-2|.
CASSISGYYGYTF
TGTGCCAGTAGTATATCGGGGTACTATGGCTACACCTTC
>TRBV5-1|.|TRBJ2-6|.
CASSLYELWGANVLTF
TGCGCCAGCAGCTTGTACGAGTTGTGGGGGGCCAACGTCCTGACTTTC
>TRBV5-1|.|TRBJ2-5|.
CASSRSGSGETQYF
TGCGCCAGCAGCCGCTCGGGGTCGGGGGAGACCCAGTACTTC
>TRBV4-1|.|TRBJ1-4|.
CASSQEDGGKLFF
TGCGCCAGCAGCCAAGAAGATGGCGGAAAACTGTTTTTT
>TRBV19|once|TRBJ1-2|.
CASSSRTSLYGYTF
TGTGCCAGTAGTTCACGGACAAGCCTCTATGGCTACACCTTC
>TRBV3-1/TRBV3-2|.|TRBJ1-2|TRBD1
CASSGNDRGVDGYTF
TGTGCCAGCAGCGGCAATGACAGGGGGGTTGATGGCTACACCTTC
>TRBV5-1|.|TRBJ2-3|TRBD1
CASSEGQRTDTQYF
TGCGCCAGCAGCGAGGGACAGCGAACAGATACGCAGTATTTT